The source of this TCR beta chain is a study of T cells in Graves' hyperthyroidism and ophthalmopathy. Germline CDR1 SGHRS, CDR2 YFSETQ. The V end was cut by 5 bases, the J end by 6 bases, with 12 bases between. The CDR3 totals 12 residues. This clonotype occurred a few times. Regions amplified from RNA transcripts were the TCR beta CDR3 regions. Initially, a first-round RT-PCR of the TCR CDR3 employed the HTBI primer set. MiXCR, run by TCRdb on the multiplex PCR reads, gives a single entry per CDR3 protein. The sample includes 130,000 to 150,000 distinct CDR3 sequences, less than 25% of them seen just once.

The specimen was blood. The chain carries TRBV5-1 and TRBJ2-7; possible D gene TRBD2, 5 bases. This TCR was recovered from a woman aged 45 to 65 with Graves' hyperthyroidism that later progressed to Graves' ophthalmopathy. The CDR3 DNA follows: TGCGCCAGCAGAGGAGGAGGCTCCGAGCAGTACTTC. Residues: CASRGGGSEQYF.